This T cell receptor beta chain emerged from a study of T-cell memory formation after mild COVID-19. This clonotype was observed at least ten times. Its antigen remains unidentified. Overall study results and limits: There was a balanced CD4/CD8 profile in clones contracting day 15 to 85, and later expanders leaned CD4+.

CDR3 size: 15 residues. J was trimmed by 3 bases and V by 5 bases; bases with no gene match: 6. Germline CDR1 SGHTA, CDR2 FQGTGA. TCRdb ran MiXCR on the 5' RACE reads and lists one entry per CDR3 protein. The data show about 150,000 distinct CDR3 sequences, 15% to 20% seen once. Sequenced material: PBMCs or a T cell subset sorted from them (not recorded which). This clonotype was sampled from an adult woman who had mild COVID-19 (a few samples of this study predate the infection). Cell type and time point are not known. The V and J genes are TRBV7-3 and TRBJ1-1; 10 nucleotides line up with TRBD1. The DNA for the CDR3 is TGTGCCAGCAGCCCGCACGGGACAGGGGACACTGAAGCTTTCTTT. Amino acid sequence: CASSPHGTGDTEAFF.